A single sample gave rise to the 31 T cell receptor beta chains below, sequenced in a study of CD8 T cells in Susac syndrome. RNA was extracted with the RNeasy kit, and a quantity of about 0.45 to 1 ug was reverse transcribed using random hexamers. TCRdb itself ran the immunoSEQ multiplex PCR reads through MiXCR, one entry per CDR3 protein. The sample comprises hundreds of thousands of distinct CDR3 sequences, roughly 95% of which are singletons, and roughly 0.072% rests with the top ten. Source material: CD4+ T cells from PBMCs. The receptors come from a human donor with multiple sclerosis.

The chain links TRBV5-1 to TRBJ2-7; perhaps TRBD1 as D (5 bases). In germline, CDR1 is SGHRS, CDR2 YFSETQ. The CDR3 is 15 residues long. V shed 0 bases and J shed 3 bases, with 13 bases lying between them. The CDR3 DNA sequence: TGCGCCAGCAGCTTGGACGACAGTGATTACTACGAGCAGTACTTC. Its translation: CASSLDDSDYYEQYF.

V usage is TRBV29-1 and J usage is TRBJ2-5, with D possibly being TRBD1 (5 bases). V gave up 4 bases and J gave up 7 bases, with 16 bases separating them. Germline loops: CDR1 SQVTM, CDR2 ANQGSEA. The CDR3 has 13 residues. CDR3 sequence (DNA): TGCAGCGTTGGACGACCCCCAAGGGGGACCCAGTACTTC. Translated: CSVGRPPRGTQYF. Full variable domain (outside the CDR3, taken from reference TRBV29-1 and TRBJ2-5): SAVISQKPSRDICQRGTSLTIQCQVDSQVTMMFWYRQQPGQSLTLIATANQGSEATYESGFVIDKFPISRPNLTFSTLTVSNMSPEDSSIYLCSVGRPPRGTQYFGPGTRLLVL.

V is TRBV9 and J is TRBJ2-1; no definite D call. From germline, CDR1 is SGDLS and CDR2 YYNGEE. This CDR3 spans 15 amino acids. V was clipped by 0 bases and J by 0 bases, with 7 bases between them. CDR3 coding DNA: TGTGCCAGCAGCGTAGGCCTTTCCTCCTACAATGAGCAGTTCTTC. Translated: CASSVGLSSYNEQFF.

This clonotype was seen only a few times. The chain uses TRBV5-4 and TRBJ1-6; 8 bases match TRBD1. The CDR3 length is 14 residues. The junction had 1 base not matched to a gene; V was cut back by 3 bases and J by 5 bases. CDR1 and CDR2 from the germline V gene are SGHNT and YYREEE (reference sequence). In DNA, the CDR3 is TGTGCCAGCAGCTCACAGGGGGATAATTCACCCCTCCACTTT. Translation: CASSSQGDNSPLHF. The whole variable domain, remainder taken from reference TRBV5-4 and TRBJ1-6, is ETGVTQSPTHLIKTRGQQVTLRCSSQSGHNTVSWYQQALGQGPQFIFQYYREEENGRGNFPPRFSGLQFPNYSSELNVNALELDDSALYLCASSSQGDNSPLHFGNGTRLTVT.

As regards this clonotype: The junction departs from germline at one end; a sequencing error may be responsible. The chain carries TRBV7-7 and TRBJ2-1; 7 bases match TRBD1. CDR1 and CDR2 from the germline V gene are SSHAT and FNYEAQ (reference sequence). The CDR3 extends over 14 amino acids. CDR3 residues: CASSLGTATNEQFF. The CDR3 coding sequence is TGTGCTAGCAGCTTAGGGACAGCGACCAATGAGCAGTTCTTC.

In regard to this clonotype: The junction does not match germline at one end; this may be a read error. The rearrangement uses TRBV12-3 or TRBV12-4 and TRBJ2-1, with unresolved D. The CDR3 has 14 amino acids. The CDR3 coding sequence is TGTGCCAGCAGGTTAGCCCTCGGAATGAATGAGCAGTTCTTC. Translation gives CASRLALGMNEQFF.

V gene TRBV29-1 combines with J gene TRBJ2-5; D is possibly TRBD1 (6 bases). The germline V and J ends were trimmed by 6 bases and 2 bases, with 13 bases remaining between them. The germline V gene has CDR1 SQVTM and CDR2 ANQGSEA. The CDR3 length is 13 residues. CDR3: CSVLTGQQETQYF. The CDR3 bases are TGCAGCGTCTTGACAGGTCAACAAGAGACCCAGTACTTC.

The chain employs TRBV23-1 and TRBJ2-7; 14 bases are shared with TRBD2. TRBV23-1 is an open reading frame, and its role is uncertain. CDR3 size: 18 residues. The V gene end was trimmed by 7 bases and the J gene end by 1 base; junction bases not matched to a gene: 12. The CDR3 DNA sequence: TGCGCCAGCACACAGACTAGCGGGAGGGCAACCCGATCCTACGAGCAGTACGTC. Protein product: CASTQTSGRATRSYEQYV.

This chain links TRBV12-3 or TRBV12-4 with TRBJ1-1, with D possibly matching TRBD1 (5 bases). The CDR3 is 16 residues long. Trimming removed 5 bases from V and 0 bases from J, with 16 bases in between. DNA for the CDR3: TGTGCCAGCAGTATCACCGTCGGGACGGTGAACACTGAAGCTTTCTTT. As protein: CASSITVGTVNTEAFF.

The V gene is TRBV7-9, the J gene TRBJ2-2; 7 bases fit TRBD1. This CDR3 is 19 amino acids long. J lost 5 bases, V lost 5 bases, and 20 bases had no gene match. Per the germline V gene, CDR1 is SEHNR and CDR2 is FQNEAQ (reference sequence). CDR3 residues: CASSRPRVAPQGKTGELFF. The CDR3 bases are TGTGCCAGCAGCCGCCCGCGGGTGGCCCCACAGGGGAAAACCGGGGAGCTGTTTTTT.

In this sample, this clonotype turned up once. This CDR3 reads CASSLEVSDQPQHF. CDR3 in DNA: TGTGCCAGCAGCTTGGAGGTATCTGATCAGCCCCAGCATTTT. V gene TRBV5-5 combines with J gene TRBJ1-5; unclear D gene. This CDR3 region has 14 residues. The ends were cut back, 0 bases at V and 5 bases at J, with 9 bases in the middle. Germline V CDR1 and CDR2: SGHKS, YYEKEE (reference sequence).

This clonotype was recorded once. This sequence joins TRBV24-1 and TRBJ2-3, with TRBD2 identical over 7 bases. The germline V gene has CDR1 KGHDR and CDR2 SFDVKD. The CDR3 contains 15 residues. Trimming at V came to 5 bases and at J to 2 bases, leaving 6 bases not matched to a gene. The CDR3 nucleotides read TGTGCCACCAGTGGTCTCCGGGAGGCCACAGATACGCAGTATTTT. Amino acid sequence: CATSGLREATDTQYF.

Here the CDR3 DNA reads TGTGCCAGCAGCCATAGGGACTCTCCCTACCGCGATGAGCAGTTCTTC. Its protein is CASSHRDSPYRDEQFF. The rearrangement links TRBV3-1 to TRBJ2-1, with a tentative D call TRBD2 (6 bases). The CDR3 extends over 16 amino acids. V shed 3 bases and J shed 8 bases, with 20 bases lying between them. Germline CDR1 is LGHDT and CDR2 is YNNKEL (reference sequence).

CDR3 DNA: TGTGCCAGCAGCCTCCCAACGCTAGCGGGAGAGAACGAGCAGTTCTTC. Its protein is CASSLPTLAGENEQFF. This chain links TRBV7-2 with TRBJ2-1; 10 bases are shared with TRBD2. Germline V gives CDR1 SGHTA, CDR2 FQGNSA. The length of the CDR3 is 16 residues. The V segment lost 5 bases and the J segment 10 bases; nucleotides outside the gene matches: 14.

The rearrangement joins TRBV9 to TRBJ2-1, with TRBD1 identical over 7 bases. The CDR3 consists of 15 residues. The V gene's germline CDR1 is SGDLS and CDR2 YYNGEE. The junction had 2 bases not matched to a gene; V was cut back by 2 bases and J by 0 bases. The CDR3 sequence is CASSVGQSSYNEQFF. CDR3 in DNA: TGTGCCAGCAGCGTGGGACAGAGCTCCTACAATGAGCAGTTCTTC.

This chain uses TRBV2 with TRBJ2-7; possible D gene TRBD1, 5 bases. CDR1 is SNHLY and CDR2 is FYNNEI in the germline V gene. This CDR3 is 14 amino acids long. V was clipped by 1 base and J by 6 bases, with 13 bases between them. The CDR3 DNA is TGTGCCAGCAGTGAAGACCAGGGCTCTAGCGAGCAGTACTTC. It is translated as CASSEDQGSSEQYF.

The chain uses TRBV20-1 and TRBJ1-1; no clear D. The CDR3 totals 15 residues. V lost 7 bases, J lost 4 bases, and 22 bases lay in between. CDR1 DFQATT and CDR2 SNEGSKA come from the germline V gene (reference sequence). The CDR3 DNA is TGCAGTGTTAAAGGAGCCTCTCGGTGGGGCACTGAAGCTTTCTTT. The encoded protein is CSVKGASRWGTEAFF.

CDR3 in DNA: TGTGCCATCAGTGTTACAGGGGGCCTTGGTGGCTACACCTTC. Its protein is CAISVTGGLGGYTF. V is TRBV10-3 and J is TRBJ1-2, with 9 positions matching TRBD1. With V trimmed by 4 bases and J by 7 bases, 7 bases remained unmatched. The CDR3 has 14 residues. CDR1 is ENHRY, CDR2 SYGVKD, per germline.

The gene calls are TRBV4-1 and TRBJ2-6; 7 bases align to TRBD1. This CDR3 spans 17 amino acids. Germline assignment: CDR1 MGHRA and CDR2 YSYEKL. J lost 0 bases, V lost 1 base, and 3 bases had no gene match. The CDR3 protein is CASSQGQGPSGANVLTF. In nucleotides, the CDR3 is TGCGCCAGCAGCCAAGGACAGGGACCCTCTGGGGCCAACGTCCTGACTTTC.

The chain is built from TRBV19 and TRBJ1-2; D is unresolved. CDR1 LNHDA and CDR2 SQIVND come from the germline V gene (reference sequence). V dropped 3 bases and J dropped 3 bases, with 8 bases sitting between them. This CDR3 comprises 13 residues. As DNA, the CDR3 is TGTGCCAGTAGTATGTCCACAGACTATGGCTACACCTTC. The encoded protein is CASSMSTDYGYTF.

The sample holds one count of this clonotype. The chain recombines TRBV4-1 with TRBJ2-2; D is undetermined. Germline values: CDR1 MGHRA, CDR2 YSYEKL. The V end was cut by 0 bases, the J end by 3 bases, with 8 bases between. The CDR3 totals 15 residues. CDR3 DNA sequence: TGCGCCAGCAGCCAAGAGACGAGACACACCGGGGAGCTGTTTTTT. It encodes CASSQETRHTGELFF.

This chain joins TRBV6-5 and TRBJ1-3; possible D gene TRBD1, 6 bases. Germline CDR1 and CDR2: MNHEY and SVGAGI. This CDR3 comprises 16 residues. Trimming took off 2 bases at V and 0 bases at J, with 11 bases between the two ends. The chain's CDR3 is CASSYRGGLSGNTIYF. The CDR3 DNA sequence: TGTGCCAGCAGTTACCGGGGGGGCCTCTCTGGAAACACCATATATTTT.

This sequence joins TRBV5-1 and TRBJ2-3; D not resolved. This CDR3 is 14 amino acids long. Germline loops: CDR1 SGHRS, CDR2 YFSETQ. V was cut by 5 bases and J by 0 bases, with 10 bases left in between. The CDR3 DNA reads as TGCGCCAGCAGAGTCCAGGCTAGCACAGATACGCAGTATTTT. Residues: CASRVQASTDTQYF.

The gene calls are TRBV29-1 and TRBJ1-1; D possibly corresponds to TRBD1 (5 bases). This CDR3 is built from 14 residues. Germline CDR1 is SQVTM and CDR2 is ANQGSEA. Trimming took 6 bases from V and 1 from J, leaving 15 bases between them. The CDR3 DNA reads TGCAGCGTCCACCACGGGGGGGGGAACACTGAAGCTTTCTTT. Protein: CSVHHGGGNTEAFF.

J is TRBJ1-2 and V is TRBV3-1; D perhaps matches TRBD1 (5 bases). Germline V lookup: CDR1 LGHDT, CDR2 YNNKEL (reference sequence). Trimming left V 0 bases short and J 8 bases short, with 16 bases between. The CDR3 length is 15 residues. CDR3 nucleotides: TGTGCCAGCAGCCAAGAGGGAAGGGGCGTAAGCGGCTACACCTTC. Translation: CASSQEGRGVSGYTF.

This chain uses TRBV7-2 with TRBJ2-5; maybe TRBD2 (6 bases). Germline CDR1 is SGHTA and CDR2 is FQGNSA. The CDR3 runs to 14 residues. The V end lost 4 bases, the J end lost 1 base, and 10 bases lay between the germline ends. DNA for the CDR3: TGTGCCAGCAGCTCCCAGGGACTCCAAGAGACCCAGTACTTC. It is translated as CASSSQGLQETQYF. Drawing the rest from reference TRBV7-2 and TRBJ2-5, the complete variable domain is GAGVSQSPSNKVTEKGKDVELRCDPISGHTALYWYRQSLGQGLEFLIYFQGNSAPDKSGLPSDRFSAERTGGSVSTLTIQRTQQEDSAVYLCASSSQGLQETQYFGPGTRLLVL.

The V call is TRBV7-9, the J call TRBJ1-6, with a tentative D call TRBD1 (5 bases). The CDR3 length is 16 residues. Trimming took 1 base from V and 7 from J, leaving 14 bases between them. Germline assignment: CDR1 SEHNR and CDR2 FQNEAQ (reference sequence). The CDR3 DNA is TGTGCCAGCAGCTTAGTTTCGACGGGGGGAAATTCACCCCTCCACTTT. Translated, it gives CASSLVSTGGNSPLHF.

The chain carries TRBV29-1 and TRBJ2-2; D not certain. The ends were cut back, 1 base at V and 1 base at J, with 4 bases in the middle. Per germline, CDR1 SQVTM and CDR2 ANQGSEA. This CDR3 has 13 residues. The CDR3 bases are TGCAGCGTTGAAGGCCAGAACACCGGGGAGCTGTTTTTT. Its protein is CSVEGQNTGELFF.

This clonotype was counted a single time. This sequence joins TRBV6-2 or TRBV6-3 and TRBJ2-7, with D possibly TRBD2 on 6 matching bases. The V end lost 6 bases, the J end lost 0 bases, and 12 bases lay between the germline ends. Germline CDR1 reads MNHEY; CDR2 reads SVGEGT. The CDR3 is 14 amino acids. CDR3 sequence (DNA): TGTGCCAGCAGGGTGGCGGGAAGCTCCTACGAGCAGTACTTC. It is translated as CASRVAGSSYEQYF.

The chain carries TRBV6-6 and TRBJ2-2; 8 bases are a match to TRBD2. The junction had 5 bases not matched to a gene; V was cut back by 5 bases and J by 0 bases. CDR1 is MNHNY and CDR2 is SVGAGI in the germline V gene (reference sequence). The CDR3 consists of 16 residues. As DNA, the CDR3 is TGTGCCAGCAGTCGTAGGACTAGCCCGAACACCGGGGAGCTGTTTTTT. This translates into CASSRRTSPNTGELFF.

This chain connects TRBV27 to TRBJ1-2; D possibly corresponds to TRBD1 (5 bases). CDR1 is MNHEY, CDR2 SMNVEV, per germline (reference sequence). Trimming pared 4 bases from V and 7 bases from J, leaving 13 bases between. The CDR3 loop spans 13 amino acids. CDR3 region: CASSWRRGGGYTF. CDR3 DNA: TGTGCCAGCAGTTGGAGGCGGGGGGGTGGCTACACCTTC.